A single sample gave rise to the 20 T cell receptor beta chains below, sequenced in a study of T-cell reconstitution after alpha-beta-depleted transplantation in children. Unique molecular identifiers were used to barcode this TCRbeta library. TCRdb used MiXCR to reprocess the PCR reads, holding one entry per CDR3 protein. This sample yields around 370,000 distinct CDR3 sequences, of which 10% to 13% are seen a single time; approximately 2.3% belongs to the top ten. Sequenced here: PBMCs from the stem cell graft donor, sampled from the stem cell graft. The receptors shown here come from a human donor who donated a stem cell graft to a child with acute lymphoblastic leukemia.

This clonotype was detected ten times or more. The chain links TRBV9 to TRBJ1-1; possibly TRBD1 for D (6 bases). There are 14 residues in the CDR3. The germline V and J ends were trimmed by 3 bases and 3 bases, with 12 bases remaining between them. Germline V gene sequence: CDR1 SGDLS, CDR2 YYNGEE. CDR3 sequence reads: CASSARGFDTEAFF. In DNA, the CDR3 is TGTGCCAGCAGCGCCAGGGGTTTCGACACTGAAGCTTTCTTT. Supplemented by reference TRBV9 and TRBJ1-1, the full variable domain reads DSGVTQTPKHLITATGQRVTLRCSPRSGDLSVYWYQQSLDQGLQFLIQYYNGEERAKGNILERFSAQQFPDLHSELNLSSLELGDSALYFCASSARGFDTEAFFGQGTRLTVV.

The CDR3 DNA reads as TGCGCCAGCAGCTTGGGGACTAGCGGGAGATACCAAGAGACCCAGTACTTC. Amino acids: CASSLGTSGRYQETQYF. This rearrangement joins TRBV5-1 to TRBJ2-5, with 13 bases identical to TRBD2. J lost 0 bases, V lost 0 bases, and 2 bases had no gene match. CDR1 is SGHRS and CDR2 is YFSETQ in the germline V gene. CDR3 length: 17 residues.

This clonotype showed up just a few times. The chain joins TRBV10-3 to TRBJ2-1, with 9 positions matching TRBD2. J was trimmed by 7 bases and V by 0 bases; bases with no gene match: 13. From germline, CDR1 is ENHRY and CDR2 SYGVKD. The CDR3 is made up of 18 amino acids. In DNA, the CDR3 is TGTGCCATCAGTGAGTCAGCGGGGGTAGCGGGGGTTCGAAATGAGCAGTTCTTC. Protein product: CAISESAGVAGVRNEQFF.

This chain uses TRBV18 with TRBJ2-7; TRBD1 agrees at 11 bases. Germline assignment: CDR1 KGHSH and CDR2 LQKENI. The CDR3 has 17 residues. V lost 4 bases and J lost 0; bases outside the gene matches: 8. CDR3 coding DNA: TGTGCCAGCTCACGCAGCACCGGGACAGGGGGCTCCTACGAGCAGTACTTC. Its protein product is CASSRSTGTGGSYEQYF.

This chain links TRBV2 with TRBJ2-1; TRBD2 agrees at 10 bases. This CDR3 comprises 18 residues. In germline, CDR1 is SNHLY, CDR2 FYNNEI. The trim removed 8 bases at V and 7 bases at J, leaving 20 bases unmatched. CDR3 in DNA: TGTGCCAGCCTATTGGATCTAGCGGGAGAGACGGCGGCTAATGAGCAGTTCTTC. Its translation: CASLLDLAGETAANEQFF.

To note about this clonotype: A clone one base away is much larger, so this may be a read error. The CDR3 sequence is CSVESALVGYEQYF. In nucleotides, the CDR3 is TGCAGCGTTGAATCTGCTTTAGTTGGGTACGAGCAGTACTTC. The chain couples TRBV29-1 to TRBJ2-7; D not certain. The CDR3 length is 14 residues. The V end lost 2 bases, the J end lost 4 bases, and 15 bases lay between the germline ends. Germline-derived CDR1 and CDR2 are SQVTM and ANQGSEA.

This chain connects TRBV20-1 to TRBJ2-1, with a weak D call TRBD2 (5 bases). This CDR3 contains 13 residues. Germline V lookup: CDR1 DFQATT, CDR2 SNEGSKA (reference sequence). With 7 bases removed from V and 2 bases from J, the gap between germline ends came to 12 bases. The CDR3: CSGLKATYNEQFF. CDR3 sequence (DNA): TGCAGTGGACTAAAGGCCACCTACAATGAGCAGTTCTTC.

This chain connects TRBV7-9 to TRBJ2-7; TRBD1 agrees at 9 bases. The ends lost 5 bases at V and 3 bases at J; junction bases unmatched: 5. Germline V gene lookup returns CDR1 SEHNR and CDR2 FQNEAQ (reference sequence). This CDR3 has 14 amino acids. The CDR3 DNA reads as TGTGCCAGCAGCGAAGGACAGGGGTACTACGAGCAGTACTTC. Translating gives CASSEGQGYYEQYF.

The chain uses TRBV15 and TRBJ1-2; the D is unclear. The CDR3 totals 14 residues. Germline V gives CDR1 LNHNV, CDR2 YYDKDF (reference sequence). Trimming pared 0 bases from V and 4 bases from J, leaving 9 bases between. The CDR3 region is CATSRDLGSYGYTF. The CDR3 nucleotides are TGTGCCACCAGCAGAGATCTTGGCAGCTATGGCTACACCTTC.

This clonotype has a handful of counts. The chain uses TRBV7-2 and TRBJ2-3, with D perhaps TRBD1 (6 bases). Trimming left V 3 bases short and J 8 bases short, with 15 bases between. CDR1 is SGHTA, CDR2 FQGNSA, per germline. CDR3 length equals 14 residues. DNA of the CDR3: TGTGCCAGCAGCTTGCGACCCCTCAGGGGTACGCAGTATTTT. The encoded protein is CASSLRPLRGTQYF. Supplemented by reference TRBV7-2 and TRBJ2-3, the full variable domain reads GAGVSQSPSNKVTEKGKDVELRCDPISGHTALYWYRQSLGQGLEFLIYFQGNSAPDKSGLPSDRFSAERTGGSVSTLTIQRTQQEDSAVYLCASSLRPLRGTQYFGPGTRLTVL.

The chain recombines TRBV2 with TRBJ2-5; maybe TRBD1 (5 bases). V lost 4 bases and J 1 base, leaving 16 bases between the germline ends. The CDR3 has 16 amino acids. Looked up from germline, CDR1 is SNHLY and CDR2 is FYNNEI. The CDR3 protein is CASSGDSPNSQETQYF. As DNA, the CDR3 is TGTGCCAGCAGTGGAGACAGTCCTAATTCCCAAGAGACCCAGTACTTC. Using reference TRBV2 and TRBJ2-5 for the parts outside the CDR3, the full variable domain is EPEVTQTPSHQVTQMGQEVILRCVPISNHLYFYWYRQILGQKVEFLVSFYNNEISEKSEIFDDQFSVERPDGSNFTLKIRSTKLEDSAMYFCASSGDSPNSQETQYFGPGTRLLVL.

This clonotype was seen more than once but under ten times. The gene calls are TRBV5-1 and TRBJ2-1, with 10 bases fitting TRBD2. Germline CDR1 is SGHRS and CDR2 is YFSETQ. This CDR3 has 16 amino acids. J gave up 6 bases and V 1 base, and 7 bases lay outside the gene matches. As DNA, the CDR3 is TGCGCCAGCAGCTTGCTAACAGCGGGAGGGCCCAATGAGCAGTTCTTC. Protein sequence: CASSLLTAGGPNEQFF.

A few counts support this clonotype. The rearrangement joins TRBV6-4 to TRBJ2-1, with TRBD2 as a possible D gene (6 bases). This CDR3 is built from 17 residues. Trimming removed 2 bases at V and 1 base at J, with 15 bases between. From germline, CDR1 is MRHNA and CDR2 SNTAGT. The CDR3 loop is CASSDGDSGASYNEQFF. The CDR3 coding sequence is TGTGCCAGCAGTGACGGAGATTCGGGAGCTTCCTACAATGAGCAGTTCTTC.

The chain links TRBV9 to TRBJ1-2; the D gene is possibly TRBD1 (5 bases). This CDR3 has 11 amino acids. The ends were cut back, 3 bases at V and 7 bases at J, with 7 bases in the middle. Germline V gene sequence: CDR1 SGDLS, CDR2 YYNGEE. This CDR3 is CASSAQGGYTF. The CDR3 DNA sequence: TGTGCCAGCAGCGCGCAGGGTGGCTACACCTTC.

The chain carries TRBV19 and TRBJ1-4; TRBD1 matches 9 bases. V gave up 6 bases and J gave up 8 bases; unmatched junction bases: 10. Germline CDR1 and CDR2: LNHDA and SQIVND (reference sequence). CDR3 size: 15 residues. The CDR3 region is CASSMSGTGKEKLFF. The CDR3 coding sequence is TGTGCCAGTAGCATGTCCGGGACAGGGAAGGAAAAACTGTTTTTT.

This clonotype was picked up a small number of times. CDR3 sequence (DNA): TGTGCCACCAGCCAAACCCCCTACCTCACAGATACGCAGTATTTT. Translation gives CATSQTPYLTDTQYF. The chain combines TRBV15 with TRBJ2-3; D unclear. From germline, CDR1 is LNHNV and CDR2 YYDKDF (reference sequence). The V and J ends lost 5 bases and 2 bases respectively, with 14 bases between them. The CDR3 consists of 15 residues.

This clonotype showed up just a few times. J is TRBJ2-5 and V is TRBV12-3 or TRBV12-4, with D maybe TRBD1 (6 bases). V was clipped by 7 bases and J by 1 base, with 10 bases between them. This CDR3 region has 13 residues. CDR3 DNA sequence: TGTGCCAGCACTCGACAGGTCCAAGAGACCCAGTACTTC. Translation: CASTRQVQETQYF.

This clonotype has just a few counts. The chain is built from TRBV3-1 and TRBJ2-6, with D perhaps matching TRBD1 (6 bases). This CDR3 spans 16 amino acids. The germline V gene encodes CDR1 LGHDT and CDR2 YNNKEL (reference sequence). V gave up 3 bases and J gave up 2 bases, with 11 bases separating them. CDR3 protein: CASSHESGAGANVLTF. CDR3 DNA sequence: TGTGCCAGCAGCCATGAGTCAGGGGCTGGGGCCAACGTCCTGACTTTC.

Many counts were recorded for this clonotype. V gene TRBV10-3 combines with J gene TRBJ2-2; 9 bases are shared with TRBD1. The CDR3 covers 16 residues. CDR1 is ENHRY, CDR2 SYGVKD, per germline. Germline trimming cut 3 bases from V and 4 bases from J; bases unmatched to any gene: 6. CDR3 nucleotide sequence: TGTGCCATCAGTGAAACAGGGGGCGCGACCACCGGGGAGCTGTTTTTT. This codes for CAISETGGATTGELFF.

This clonotype was recorded many times. This sequence joins TRBV5-5 and TRBJ2-1, with D unclear. With 1 base removed from V and 5 bases from J, the gap between germline ends came to 7 bases. CDR1 and CDR2 from the germline V gene are SGHKS and YYEKEE (reference sequence). The CDR3 loop spans 13 amino acids. This CDR3 reads CASSLPPDNEQFF. The CDR3 bases are TGTGCCAGCAGCTTGCCGCCAGACAATGAGCAGTTCTTC.